The entry below gives a single TCR beta chain sequence along with its context. The antigen is unknown. The sample belongs to a study of cytomegalovirus exposure and HLA in healthy donors. General study results and limits: Available immune exposure information covered CMV serostatus only.

The PCR had 60 Vbeta and 13 Jbeta primers. The repertoire was sequenced with immunoSEQ multiplex PCR; TCRdb's copy has only in-frame clones and lacks some. The data contain about 110,000 clones, approximately 85% of them singletons. This CDR3 is 15 amino acids long. CDR1 and CDR2 (germline): MDHEN, SYDVKM. Trimming cost V 4 bases and J 4 bases; bases outside gene matches: 7. The chain employs TRBV28 and TRBJ2-1, with 7 nucleotides matching TRBD1. Sequenced material: PBMCs. This clonotype was obtained from a man in his forties or fifties in good health and CMV-seronegative. The CDR3 DNA sequence: TGTGCCAGCAGTTCCCGACAGGGTGGGTACAATGAGCAGTTCTTC. Protein product: CASSSRQGGYNEQFF.